This TCR beta chain derives from a study of TIL therapy for anti-PD-1-resistant metastatic lung cancer. Study overall: Patients then received nivolumab; progressors got lymphodepletion, TIL and IL-2. Most patients had lung adenocarcinoma; several tumors were EGFR-mutant, two ALK-rearranged; half smoked currently or formerly. Median patient age was 54, ranging about 38-80 years. Tumors carried a median about 1.5 non-synonymous mutations per megabase.

Time point defined: pre-treatment sample, taken before nivolumab and TIL therapy. Sequencing used immunoSEQ v3. Sequencing used immunoSEQ multiplex PCR; TCRdb keeps in-frame clones, though not all of them. The sample consists of about 60,000 clones, roughly two thirds of them appearing once. This clonotype was sampled from a person aged 25 to 80 with non-small cell lung cancer. Sequenced material: blood, taken at baseline.

For the CDR3, the DNA is TGCGCCAGCAGCCCGCGGGACAGGTGGACCCTCGAGCAGTACTTC. This gives the protein CASSPRDRWTLEQYF. This sequence joins TRBV5-1 and TRBJ2-7; 8 nucleotides match TRBD1. Per the germline V gene, CDR1 is SGHRS and CDR2 is YFSETQ. The CDR3 contains 15 residues. The J segment lost 6 bases and the V segment lost 4 bases, leaving 12 bases of the junction unmatched.